This is a list of T cell receptor beta chains from one sample in a study of blood T cell repertoires in COVID-19. Clones were read by immunoSEQ multiplex PCR, and TCRdb kept only the in-frame ones, dropping some. The table records about 150,000 clones, roughly 85% of them present only once. What was sequenced was peripheral blood. The receptor set was obtained from an older woman with COVID-19, enrolled during active disease. The CDR3 runs from the conserved cysteine through the conserved F or W. A D gene is named only where the DNA matches it firmly. Expanded clones get a size class; other rows say once, few or many, or leave the size out.

d_call clone_size cdr3_length j_call v_call cdr3_nt cdr3_aa
- - 15 TRBJ1-2 TRBV5-1 TGCGCCAGCAGCTGGTTGACAGGCCAATCTGGGGGCTACACCTTC CASSWLTGQSGGYTF
- - 13 TRBJ2-2 TRBV18 TGTGCCAGCTCACCCAAGAACACCGGGGAGCTGTTTTTT CASSPKNTGELFF
- - 17 TRBJ2-2 TRBV7-3 TGTGCCAGCAGCCCCCTGGGGGGAGCGGGGAACACCGGGGAGCTGTTTTTT CASSPLGGAGNTGELFF
- - 13 TRBJ1-6 TRBV27 TGTGCCAGCAGCCGAATAGGGGATTCACCCCTCCACTTT CASSRIGDSPLHF
- - 13 TRBJ1-2 TRBV5-1 TGCGCCAGCAGAGGGGGTCTAAACTATGGCTACACCTTC CASRGGLNYGYTF
TRBD1 - 15 TRBJ1-3 TRBV10-2 TGCGCCAGCAGTGTACCACAGGGGGGAGGAAACACCATATATTTT CASSVPQGGGNTIYF
- - 17 TRBJ1-5 TRBV22-1 TGTCCTGGGAGCGCACGTGAGCGGCAGGGACTCAATCAGCCCCAGCATTTT CPGSARERQGLNQPQHF
TRBD1 - 14 TRBJ1-6 TRBV7-9 TGTGCCAGCAGCTTCCGCCAGGGGGGCTCACCCCTCCACTTT CASSFRQGGSPLHF
- - 13 TRBJ1-2 TRBV4-1 TGCGCCAGCAGCCTCGAGGGTTATGATGGCTACACCTTC CASSLEGYDGYTF
TRBD1 - 15 TRBJ2-1 TRBV3-1/TRBV3-2 TGTGCCAGCAGCCAAGTGGGACAGAAATACAATGAGCAGTTCTTC CASSQVGQKYNEQFF
TRBD1 - 17 TRBJ1-5 TRBV7-8 TGTGCCAGCAGCTTTTTTGGGGGTAGGGGGCCGGATCAGCCCCAGCATTTT CASSFFGGRGPDQPQHF
- once 12 TRBJ1-1 TRBV14 TGTGCCAGCAGCCCCGGGGTCGACGCGGCTTTCTTT CASSPGVDAAFF
TRBD1 once 19 TRBJ2-6 TRBV5-1 TGCGCCAGCAGCTTCCGGGGACAGGGGGCGCAGGGTGGGGCCAACGTCCTGACTTTC CASSFRGQGAQGGANVLTF
TRBD1 few 13 TRBJ2-7 TRBV2 TGTGCCAGCACCCGGGACAGGGAGTACGAGCAGTACTTC CASTRDREYEQYF
- - 13 TRBJ1-1 TRBV6-5 TGTGCCAGTAGATCTTCAGGGAACACTGAAGCTTTCTTT CASRSSGNTEAFF
- once 12 TRBJ1-1 TRBV19 TGTGCCAGTAGTCCCCCCGGGTGGCGAGCTTTCTTT CASSPPGWRAFF
- - 12 TRBJ2-7 TRBV2 TGTGCCAGCAGTACCCAGGGATACGAGCAGTACTTC CASSTQGYEQYF
TRBD2 - 16 TRBJ2-3 TRBV9 TGTGCCAGCAGCGACCCGGTGACTAGCGTTACAGATACGCAGTATTTT CASSDPVTSVTDTQYF
TRBD1 - 15 TRBJ1-5 TRBV18 TGTGCCAGCTCCTCTACGAAAGGGGGCAGCCAGCCCCAGCATTTT CASSSTKGGSQPQHF
TRBD2 - 14 TRBJ2-3 TRBV10-1 TGCGCCACCAAAGAAAGCGGGGTAACAGATACGCAGTATTTT CATKESGVTDTQYF
- - 16 TRBJ2-1 TRBV5-1 TGCGCCAGCAGCTTGGAGGCACAGGGTGCCTACAATGAGCAGTTCTTC CASSLEAQGAYNEQFF
- - 14 TRBJ2-5 TRBV24-1 TGTGCCACCGAGGGGGATGGGCCTGAAGAGACCCAGTACTTC CATEGDGPEETQYF
- - 13 TRBJ1-2 TRBV28 TGTGCCAGCAGTTCTGACAGGATTTATGGCTACACCTTC CASSSDRIYGYTF
- - 14 TRBJ2-7 TRBV4-1 TGCGCCAGCAGCCAAGAGAGAGGTTACTACGAGCAGTACTTC CASSQERGYYEQYF
- - 14 TRBJ1-6 TRBV7-9 TGTGCCAGCAGCTTAGAAGGGGCGAGTTCACCCCTCCACTTT CASSLEGASSPLHF
- - 12 TRBJ1-4 TRBV2 TGTGCCAGCAAGAGGGGGGGGGAAAAACTGTTTTTT CASKRGGEKLFF
- - 15 TRBJ1-1 TRBV6-5 TGTGCCAGCAGTTACTCGAGGCCGGAGAACACTGAAGCTTTCTTT CASSYSRPENTEAFF
TRBD1 - 13 TRBJ2-5 TRBV12-3/TRBV12-4 TGTGCCAGCAGTAACAGGGGTTCAGGGACCCAGTACTTC CASSNRGSGTQYF
- - 11 TRBJ2-1 TRBV19 TGTGCCACTAGCTCGGGAGAGGAGCAGTTCTTC CATSSGEEQFF
- - 13 TRBJ2-1 TRBV7-8 TGTGCCAGCAGCCGTGGGATATCGGGAGAGCAGTTCTTC CASSRGISGEQFF
- - 14 TRBJ1-1 TRBV27 TGTGCCAGCAGTTCTTGGGGCATGAACACTGAAGCTTTCTTT CASSSWGMNTEAFF
- - 15 TRBJ1-1 TRBV19 TGTGCCAGTAGTAAGACAGTCGCGATGAACACTGAAGCTTTCTTT CASSKTVAMNTEAFF
TRBD2 - 15 TRBJ2-3 TRBV6-5 TGTGCCAGCAGTTGGGGACTAGCGGGGGTGGATACGCAGTATTTT CASSWGLAGVDTQYF
- - 17 TRBJ2-2 TRBV7-8 TGTGCCAGCATGCTACTAGCAGGGACGGTGGACACCGGGGAGCTGTTTTTT CASMLLAGTVDTGELFF
- once 15 TRBJ2-5 TRBV5-1 TGCGCCAGCTACGCCTCTGGGGGGTTGGGAGAGACCCAGTACTTC CASYASGGLGETQYF
- - 15 TRBJ1-2 TRBV30 TGTGCCTGGAGTCCACCGACAGGAGTCAACTATGGCTACACCTTC CAWSPPTGVNYGYTF
- - 13 TRBJ1-2 TRBV12-3/TRBV12-4 TGTGCCAGCAGTCGTGTCCGTACAGGAGGCTACACCTTC CASSRVRTGGYTF
TRBD1 - 17 TRBJ1-3 TRBV19 TGTGCCAGTATCAGAGCCCCGCAGACAGGGACTGGAAACACCATATATTTT CASIRAPQTGTGNTIYF
- - 15 TRBJ2-3 TRBV19 TGTGCCAGTAGTAGGGCGGTCATGAGGGCAGATACGCAGTATTTT CASSRAVMRADTQYF
- once 14 TRBJ1-3 TRBV5-1 TGCGCCAGCCGAACAGATACCCCTGGAAACACCATATATTTT CASRTDTPGNTIYF
TRBD2 - 15 TRBJ2-5 TRBV13 TGTGCCAGCAGCTTAAGCGGGGGAGGTCAAGAGACCCAGTACTTC CASSLSGGGQETQYF
TRBD1 - 14 TRBJ2-1 TRBV7-7 TGTGCTAGCAGCTTAGACAGGGGAGGCGATGAGCAGTTCTTC CASSLDRGGDEQFF
TRBD2 - 17 TRBJ2-5 TRBV14 TGTGCCAGCAGCCACCTAGCGGGGGGGCACCGCCAAGAGACCCAGTACTTC CASSHLAGGHRQETQYF
- - 15 TRBJ1-4 TRBV7-2 TGTGCCAGCAGCGAAGGGGGGGGAAGGTGGGAAAAACTGTTTTTT CASSEGGGRWEKLFF